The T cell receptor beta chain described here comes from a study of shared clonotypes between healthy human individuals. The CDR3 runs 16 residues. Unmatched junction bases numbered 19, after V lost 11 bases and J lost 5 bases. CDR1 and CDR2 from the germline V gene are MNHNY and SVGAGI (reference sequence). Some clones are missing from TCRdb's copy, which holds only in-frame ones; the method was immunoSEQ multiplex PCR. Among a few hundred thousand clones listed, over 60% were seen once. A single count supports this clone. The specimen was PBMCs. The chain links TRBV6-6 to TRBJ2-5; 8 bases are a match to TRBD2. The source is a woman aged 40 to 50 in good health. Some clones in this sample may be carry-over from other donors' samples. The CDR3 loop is CAGAETEREIVETQYF. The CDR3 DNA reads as TGTGCCGGCGCGGAGACGGAGCGGGAGATCGTGGAGACCCAGTACTTC.